The 32 T cell receptor beta chains listed next were all sequenced from one sample in a study of blood T cell repertoires in COVID-19. Profiling relied on immunoSEQ multiplex PCR, and the TCRdb table lists in-frame clones only, not all of them. Of about 140,000 clones listed, 88% are singletons. Specimen: peripheral blood. These receptors were collected from a woman between 55 and 75 years old with acute or convalescent COVID-19.

This chain uses TRBV10-3 with TRBJ2-5, with D possibly TRBD1 on 8 matching bases. The V gene's germline CDR1 is ENHRY and CDR2 SYGVKD. The CDR3 sequence is 17 residues long. V dropped 3 bases and J dropped 4 bases, with 21 bases sitting between them. CDR3 sequence (DNA): TGTGCCATCAGTGAAGTTGGCAGGGGGCGGGGGCTAGAGACCCAGTACTTC. It translates to CAISEVGRGRGLETQYF.

This rearrangement joins TRBV30 to TRBJ1-1, with a weak D call TRBD1 (5 bases). This CDR3 has 14 residues. Per germline, CDR1 GTSNPN and CDR2 SVGIG (reference sequence). Trimming pared 4 bases from V and 4 bases from J, leaving 16 bases between. The CDR3 region is CAWKAAGYSTEAFF. DNA of the CDR3: TGTGCCTGGAAGGCGGCAGGGTATAGCACTGAAGCTTTCTTT.

The chain uses TRBV5-1 and TRBJ2-5; no definite D call. Germline values: CDR1 SGHRS, CDR2 YFSETQ. The ends were cut back, 4 bases at V and 3 bases at J, with 7 bases in the middle. This CDR3 is built from 12 residues. CDR3 loop: CASSRGEETQYF. DNA for the CDR3: TGCGCCAGCAGCCGCGGCGAAGAGACCCAGTACTTC.

This chain connects TRBV7-3 to TRBJ2-2, with D uncertain. Trimming shortened V by 3 bases and J by 5 bases, and 7 bases separated the two germline ends. Germline V gene lookup returns CDR1 SGHTA and CDR2 FQGTGA. This CDR3 comprises 13 residues. The CDR3, as DNA: TGTGCCAGCAGCTTTATCCGGACCGGGGAGCTGTTTTTT. As protein: CASSFIRTGELFF.

This chain uses TRBV3-1 (or the pseudogene TRBV3-2) with TRBJ2-5; D possibly corresponds to TRBD2 (6 bases). This CDR3 region has 15 residues. V was shortened by 0 bases and J by 4 bases, with 12 bases between the two germline ends. Germline V lookup: CDR1 LGHDT, CDR2 YNNKEL (reference sequence). This chain's CDR3 is CASSQDPQGGETQYF. The CDR3 nucleotides are TGTGCCAGCAGCCAAGACCCGCAGGGAGGAGAGACCCAGTACTTC.

The chain carries TRBV20-1 and TRBJ2-7; D unclear. Germline-derived CDR1 and CDR2 are DFQATT and SNEGSKA (reference sequence). The ends were cut back, 3 bases at V and 0 bases at J, with 6 bases in the middle. The CDR3 consists of 12 residues. Here the CDR3 DNA reads TGCAGTGCTAGTCCGAGCTCCTACGAGCAGTACTTC. It is translated as CSASPSSYEQYF.

This chain uses TRBV9 with TRBJ1-4; D remains unclear. This CDR3 has 15 amino acids. Germline V CDR1 and CDR2: SGDLS, YYNGEE. V was pared by 0 bases and J by 3 bases, with 9 bases between. CDR3 in amino acids: CASSVEALPNEKLFF. CDR3 nucleotide sequence: TGTGCCAGCAGCGTAGAAGCTTTGCCTAATGAAAAACTGTTTTTT.

This clone has only a few counts. The chain uses TRBV6-1 and TRBJ2-3; TRBD2 matches at 9 bases. Germline V CDR1 and CDR2: MNHNS, SASEGT. The CDR3 has 18 amino acids. V lost 6 bases, J lost 0 bases, and 13 bases stayed unmatched. The CDR3 sequence: CASSEPRLAGTSTDTQYF. In DNA, the CDR3 is TGTGCCAGCAGCGAACCGAGGCTAGCGGGGACTAGCACAGATACGCAGTATTTT.

This clone was seen more than once but under ten times. The genes are TRBV7-2 and TRBJ2-3, with D perhaps TRBD2 (6 bases). The CDR3 spans 19 residues. V dropped 4 bases and J dropped 0 bases, with 23 bases sitting between them. Germline values: CDR1 SGHTA, CDR2 FQGNSA. The CDR3 sequence is CASSSPRGGAFFSTDTQYF. DNA for the CDR3: TGTGCCAGCAGCTCCCCCCGGGGCGGGGCGTTCTTTAGCACAGATACGCAGTATTTT.

The CDR3 here is CSADSNSPLHF. In nucleotides, the CDR3 is TGCAGTGCAGACAGCAATTCACCCCTCCACTTT. The genes are TRBV20-1 and TRBJ1-6; D might be TRBD1 (5 bases). This CDR3 is built from 11 residues. Trimming shortened V by 6 bases and J by 7 bases, and 7 bases separated the two germline ends. Germline V lookup: CDR1 DFQATT, CDR2 SNEGSKA (reference sequence).

The V and J genes are TRBV7-8 and TRBJ2-7; 9 bases line up with TRBD2. CDR3 length equals 16 residues. Trimming took 5 bases from V and 4 from J; bases not matched to a gene: 12. Germline CDR1 SGHVS, CDR2 FQNEAQ. The CDR3 is CASSPGSSGGGYEQYF. The CDR3 DNA follows: TGTGCCAGCAGCCCAGGGAGTAGCGGGGGAGGGTACGAGCAGTACTTC.

The chain is built from TRBV5-1 and TRBJ1-3; no definite D call. Trimming shortened V by 1 base and J by 0 bases, and 5 bases separated the two germline ends. CDR1 SGHRS and CDR2 YFSETQ come from the germline V gene. The CDR3 length is 14 residues. The DNA of the CDR3 is TGCGCCAGCAGCTTGAGCCTCTCTGGAAACACCATATATTTT. As protein: CASSLSLSGNTIYF. The whole variable domain, filled in from reference TRBV5-1 and TRBJ1-3, reads KAGVTQTPRYLIKTRGQQVTLSCSPISGHRSVSWYQQTPGQGLQFLFEYFSETQRNKGNFPGRFSGRQFSNSRSEMNVSTLELGDSALYLCASSLSLSGNTIYFGEGSWLTVV.

This chain joins TRBV30 and TRBJ1-5; a possible D gene is TRBD1 (5 bases). Germline V gene lookup returns CDR1 GTSNPN and CDR2 SVGIG (reference sequence). The CDR3 contains 14 residues. Trimming pared 0 bases from V and 6 bases from J, leaving 12 bases between. Here the CDR3 reads CAWSVRSGAQPQHF. DNA of the CDR3: TGTGCCTGGAGTGTACGGAGCGGGGCTCAGCCCCAGCATTTT. Using reference TRBV30 and TRBJ1-5 for the parts outside the CDR3, the full variable domain is SQTIHQWPATLVQPVGSPLSLECTVEGTSNPNLYWYRQAAGRGLQLLFYSVGIGQISSEVPQNLSASRPQDRQFILSSKKLLLSDSGFYLCAWSVRSGAQPQHFGDGTRLSIL.

The chain recombines TRBV9 with TRBJ2-1; no clear D. The CDR3 loop spans 15 amino acids. V was pared by 3 bases and J by 1 base, with 11 bases between. Germline CDR1 reads SGDLS; CDR2 reads YYNGEE. CDR3 sequence: CASSASSISYNEQFF. The CDR3 nucleotides are TGTGCCAGCAGCGCCTCTAGTATATCCTACAATGAGCAGTTCTTC.

The CDR3 here is CATEGQGITGELFF. The DNA for the CDR3 is TGTGCCACCGAGGGACAGGGAATCACCGGGGAGCTGTTTTTT. The chain links TRBV24-1 to TRBJ2-2; the match to TRBD1 covers 9 bases. Germline CDR1 KGHDR, CDR2 SFDVKD. This CDR3 has 14 residues. Trimming at V came to 9 bases and at J to 4 bases, leaving 5 bases not matched to a gene.

V usage is TRBV7-8 and J usage is TRBJ1-6, with 7 positions matching TRBD1. Germline loops: CDR1 SGHVS, CDR2 FQNEAQ. Trimming cost V 1 base and J 3 bases; bases outside gene matches: 6. The CDR3 totals 17 residues. CDR3 sequence (DNA): TGTGCCAGCAGCTTAGTAGCGGCAGGGGGCTATAATTCACCCCTCCACTTT. It codes for CASSLVAAGGYNSPLHF.

V and J are TRBV29-1 and TRBJ1-5; D is possibly TRBD1 (5 bases). This CDR3 is 13 amino acids long. CDR1 is SQVTM, CDR2 ANQGSEA, per germline. The V and J ends lost 8 bases and 4 bases respectively, with 15 bases between them. The CDR3 nucleotides read TGCAGCCACTCTGGGGAGGGGAATCAGCCCCAGCATTTT. Translating it yields CSHSGEGNQPQHF.

This chain connects TRBV5-1 to TRBJ1-4, with D perhaps TRBD1 (6 bases). Germline V gene lookup returns CDR1 SGHRS and CDR2 YFSETQ. V lost 1 base to trimming and J lost 7 bases, with 14 bases between them. This CDR3 is 15 amino acids long. DNA of the CDR3: TGCGCCAGCAGCTTGATGGGGGGGCGAGGTGAAAAACTGTTTTTT. It is translated as CASSLMGGRGEKLFF.

This chain uses TRBV7-9 with TRBJ1-2, with D possibly matching TRBD1 (6 bases). CDR1 SEHNR and CDR2 FQNEAQ come from the germline V gene (reference sequence). This CDR3 comprises 15 residues. Trimming pared 4 bases from V and 0 bases from J, leaving 12 bases between. This CDR3 is CASSSQQGPNYGYTF. The CDR3, as DNA: TGTGCCAGCAGCTCCCAACAGGGACCTAACTATGGCTACACCTTC.

The chain joins TRBV28 to TRBJ2-2, with TRBD1 identical over 10 bases. The germline V gene has CDR1 MDHEN and CDR2 SYDVKM. With V trimmed by 3 bases and J by 3 bases, 4 bases remained unmatched. This CDR3 contains 16 residues. The CDR3 loop is CASSFRDRGHTGELFF. The DNA for the CDR3 is TGTGCCAGCAGTTTTAGGGACAGGGGCCACACCGGGGAGCTGTTTTTT.

This clone was detected only once. This chain joins TRBV29-1 and TRBJ2-1; D gene ambiguous. CDR1 is SQVTM, CDR2 ANQGSEA, per germline. This CDR3 contains 12 residues. The CDR3 sequence is CSITLVIDEQFF. The CDR3 DNA is TGCAGTATCACTCTAGTAATTGATGAGCAGTTCTTC.

This chain joins TRBV6-4 and TRBJ2-1; 8 nucleotides agree with TRBD1. V gave up 2 bases and J gave up 5 bases; unmatched junction bases: 8. Germline V gene lookup returns CDR1 MRHNA and CDR2 SNTAGT. The CDR3 covers 16 residues. The CDR3 region is CASSDLYRGDHNEQFF. The DNA for the CDR3 is TGTGCCAGCAGTGACCTATACAGGGGGGACCACAATGAGCAGTTCTTC.

This chain joins TRBV7-2 and TRBJ1-6; D remains unclear. Germline CDR1 reads SGHTA; CDR2 reads FQGNSA. V was clipped by 3 bases and J by 9 bases, with 15 bases between them. The CDR3 has 15 residues. CDR3 in DNA: TGTGCCAGCAGCTTGACCCCGGGAGAAACTTCACCCCTCCACTTT. As protein: CASSLTPGETSPLHF.

V usage is TRBV23-1 and J usage is TRBJ2-5, with 8 positions matching TRBD1. TRBV23-1 carries the ORF label, with uncertain function. This CDR3 contains 20 residues. V was clipped by 2 bases and J by 0 bases; unmatched bases: 17. This CDR3 reads CASSQTPGAGGSEYQETQYF. For the CDR3, the DNA is TGCGCCAGCAGTCAAACCCCCGGGGCAGGGGGCTCCGAGTACCAAGAGACCCAGTACTTC.

J is TRBJ2-1 and V is TRBV6-6; maybe TRBD1 (6 bases). Germline-derived CDR1 and CDR2 are MNHNY and SVGAGI (reference sequence). The V end lost 4 bases, the J end lost 5 bases, and 15 bases lay between the germline ends. This CDR3 is built from 15 residues. The CDR3 bases are TGTGCCAGCAGTTTGCAGGGGACCCCCCACAATGAGCAGTTCTTC. As protein: CASSLQGTPHNEQFF.

The chain combines TRBV18 with TRBJ1-6, with no clear D. The germline gives CDR1 KGHSH, CDR2 LQKENI. This CDR3 region has 14 residues. V lost 5 bases and J 9 bases, leaving 14 bases between the germline ends. CDR3 protein: CASSGENGGSPLHF. CDR3 in DNA: TGTGCCAGCTCAGGGGAAAATGGAGGTTCACCCCTCCACTTT.

This chain joins TRBV9 and TRBJ1-5, with D maybe TRBD1 (5 bases). The CDR3 sequence is 14 residues long. The germline gives CDR1 SGDLS, CDR2 YYNGEE. The germline V and J ends were trimmed by 3 bases and 6 bases, with 13 bases remaining between them. Here the CDR3 DNA reads TGTGCCAGCAGCGGCCCAGGGCGCGGTCAGCCCCAGCATTTT. Its protein is CASSGPGRGQPQHF.

The chain has TRBV19 and TRBJ1-1; 7 bases are shared with TRBD1. V shed 9 bases, J shed 11 bases, and the junction held 18 bases outside the gene matches. Germline V gene lookup returns CDR1 LNHDA and CDR2 SQIVND (reference sequence). CDR3 length equals 14 residues. Here the CDR3 DNA reads TGTGCCAGCGGCTCCGACAGGGATTCTAGGGGGGCTTTCTTT. Protein: CASGSDRDSRGAFF.

The chain is built from TRBV5-4 and TRBJ2-3, with 7 bases fitting TRBD1. Looked up from germline, CDR1 is SGHNT and CDR2 is YYREEE (reference sequence). The CDR3 runs to 15 residues. The V gene end was trimmed by 5 bases and the J gene end by 0 bases; junction bases not matched to a gene: 6. CDR3 sequence: CASSSQQGSTDTQYF. As DNA, the CDR3 is TGTGCCAGCAGTTCTCAACAGGGGAGCACAGATACGCAGTATTTT. Looking up the rest from reference TRBV5-4 and TRBJ2-3 gives the full variable domain: ETGVTQSPTHLIKTRGQQVTLRCSSQSGHNTVSWYQQALGQGPQFIFQYYREEENGRGNFPPRFSGLQFPNYSSELNVNALELDDSALYLCASSSQQGSTDTQYFGPGTRLTVL.

The chain combines TRBV6-2 or TRBV6-3 with TRBJ2-5; 10 nucleotides line up with TRBD2. There are 15 residues in the CDR3. Germline V gene data show CDR1 as MNHEY and CDR2 as SVGEGT. Unmatched junction bases numbered 5, after V lost 5 bases and J lost 2 bases. This chain's CDR3 is CASSHSGGRQETQYF. CDR3 DNA sequence: TGTGCCAGCAGTCATAGCGGGGGGCGTCAAGAGACCCAGTACTTC.

The genes are TRBV9 and TRBJ1-2; tentative D call: TRBD1 (6 bases). CDR3 size: 15 residues. The ends were cut back, 0 bases at V and 4 bases at J, with 13 bases in the middle. The germline V gene encodes CDR1 SGDLS and CDR2 YYNGEE. As DNA, the CDR3 is TGTGCCAGCAGCGTAGGAAGTACAGGGTCCTATGGCTACACCTTC. It is translated as CASSVGSTGSYGYTF. Based on the CDR3 plus reference TRBV9 and TRBJ1-2, the full variable domain is DSGVTQTPKHLITATGQRVTLRCSPRSGDLSVYWYQQSLDQGLQFLIQYYNGEERAKGNILERFSAQQFPDLHSELNLSSLELGDSALYFCASSVGSTGSYGYTFGSGTRLTVV.

The chain joins TRBV25-1 to TRBJ2-3, with unresolved D. This CDR3 has 12 residues. Germline V gives CDR1 MGHDK, CDR2 SYGVNS. V dropped 5 bases and J dropped 0 bases, with 3 bases sitting between them. The chain's CDR3 is CASSPSTDTQYF. The CDR3 DNA sequence: TGTGCCAGCAGTCCTAGCACAGATACGCAGTATTTT.